This T cell receptor beta chain originates from a study of shared clonotypes between healthy human individuals. Replicate PCRs from sorted subsets contained approximately 200 ng DNA, which is some 30,000 T cell genomes. Authors' methods: Filtering differed because ImmunoSEQ produced junction-only sequences that carried no quality scores. Generated by immunoSEQ multiplex PCR, the TCRdb table keeps only in-frame clones and is missing some. V and J calls plus clone size are reproduced from that table; the DNA served to infer D and trimming. The table lists around 2.5 million clones, approximately 93% of them singletons. The germline V gene encodes CDR1 MDHEN and CDR2 SYDVKM. Trimming shortened V by 2 bases and J by 4 bases, and 7 bases separated the two germline ends. The CDR3 is made up of 13 amino acids. Study-level points and caveats: Naive CD4 clonotype sharing across a few donors was roughly 5%.

About this clone: Antigen: not known.

Sequencing was done on a sample of naive CD4+ T cells from PBMCs. Specified subset: CD45RA+ positively selected. The chain carries TRBV28 and TRBJ2-3; no definite D call. The TCR sequence derives from a man aged 18 to 29 in good health. Some clones in this sample may be carry-over from other donors' samples. Here the CDR3 reads CASSLMAPDTQYF. CDR3 DNA sequence: TGTGCCAGCAGTTTAATGGCCCCAGATACGCAGTATTTT.